This T cell receptor beta chain was documented in a study of early stage breast cancer tumors. Study details: ER+/PR+/HER2- status applied to about 70% of the 16 invasive breast tumors.

Sequencing was performed with immunoSEQ multiplex PCR; in TCRdb, only in-frame clones are kept and a portion is missing. The sample lists under 75,000 clones; about 83% were seen once. Regarding this clone: The antigen is not known.

General study results and limits: Blood repertoires resembled normal breast more than tumor. Tumors had roughly 2.6-fold higher T cell density than normal breast.

Per the germline V gene, CDR1 is MGHDK and CDR2 is SYGVNS. The CDR3 runs 14 residues. Trimming left V 4 bases short and J 0 bases short, with 7 bases between. V usage is TRBV25-1 and J usage is TRBJ1-5; D uncertain. The receptor's source is a young adult with breast cancer. Sequenced input: blood. As DNA, the CDR3 is TGTGCCAGCAGTGGCTCGGGTAGCAATCAGCCCCAGCATTTT. It specifies CASSGSGSNQPQHF.